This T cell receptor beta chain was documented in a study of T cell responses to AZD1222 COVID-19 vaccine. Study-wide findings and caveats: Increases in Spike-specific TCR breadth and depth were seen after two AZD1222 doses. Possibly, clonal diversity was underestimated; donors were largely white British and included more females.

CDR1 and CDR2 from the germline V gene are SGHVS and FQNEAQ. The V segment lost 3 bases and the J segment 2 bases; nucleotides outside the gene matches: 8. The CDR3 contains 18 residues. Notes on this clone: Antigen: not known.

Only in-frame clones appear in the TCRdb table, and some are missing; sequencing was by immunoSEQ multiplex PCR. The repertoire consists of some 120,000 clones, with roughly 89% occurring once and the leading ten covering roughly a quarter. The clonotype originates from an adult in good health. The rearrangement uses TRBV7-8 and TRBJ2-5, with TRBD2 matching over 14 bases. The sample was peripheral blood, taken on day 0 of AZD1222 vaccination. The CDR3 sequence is CASSFGGTSGGVQETQYF. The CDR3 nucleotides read TGTGCCAGCAGCTTCGGGGGGACTAGCGGGGGAGTACAAGAGACCCAGTACTTC.